Reported below is one T cell receptor beta chain. The sample comes from a study of memory CD4+ T cells and cytomegalovirus serostatus. Study-level background: This sample comes from healthy Belgian adults, under 10 CMV seropositive, under 25 seronegative.

Germline V gives CDR1 SEHNR, CDR2 FQNEAQ (reference sequence). CDR3 length equals 13 residues. The V end was cut by 3 bases, the J end by 1 base, with 7 bases between. Single viable CD3+CD4+CD8-CD45RO+ cells were sorted as the memory CD4+ T cells. Clones were sequenced by immunoSEQ multiplex PCR, and TCRdb holds only the in-frame ones, with some missing. The data contain 40,000 to 55,000 clones, roughly 78% of them singletons. The chain is built from TRBV7-9 and TRBJ2-7, with D uncertain. This receptor was obtained from an adult in good health and CMV-seronegative. The sample was memory CD4+ T cells from blood. The CDR3 coding sequence is TGTGCCAGCAGCTTTTACGGGTCCTACGAGCAGTACTTC. Its translation is CASSFYGSYEQYF.